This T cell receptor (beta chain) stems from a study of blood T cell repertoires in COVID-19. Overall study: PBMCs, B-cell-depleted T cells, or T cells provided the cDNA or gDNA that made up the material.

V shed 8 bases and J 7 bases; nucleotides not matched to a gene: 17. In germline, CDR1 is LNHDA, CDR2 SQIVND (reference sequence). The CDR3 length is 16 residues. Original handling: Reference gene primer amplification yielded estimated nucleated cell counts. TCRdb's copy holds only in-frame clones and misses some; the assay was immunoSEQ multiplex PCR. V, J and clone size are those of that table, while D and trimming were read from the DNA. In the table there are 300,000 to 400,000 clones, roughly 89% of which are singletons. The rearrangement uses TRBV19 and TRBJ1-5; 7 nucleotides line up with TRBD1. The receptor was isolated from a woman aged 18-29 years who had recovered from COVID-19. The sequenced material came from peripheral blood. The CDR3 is CASHHRQGRVYQPQHF. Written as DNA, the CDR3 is TGTGCCAGTCACCACAGACAGGGCAGGGTTTACCAGCCCCAGCATTTT. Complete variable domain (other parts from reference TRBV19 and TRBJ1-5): DGGITQSPKYLFRKEGQNVTLSCEQNLNHDAMYWYRQDPGQGLRLIYYSQIVNDFQKGDIAEGYSVSREKKESFPLTVTSAQKNPTAFYLCASHHRQGRVYQPQHFGDGTRLSIL.